This TCR beta chain stems from a study of radiation and T cells in renal cell carcinoma. Noted time point: blood 2 weeks post-SBRT. Treatment noted: 15 Gy SBRT to primary tumor, nephrectomy 4 weeks later. Clear cell pathology was present in this patient's renal cell carcinoma. Study-wide points: No pretreatment tumor biopsies were available for baseline clonotypes. Top tumor clonotypes rose in blood 2 weeks post-radiation, then contracted.

V lost 4 bases, J lost 0 bases, and 7 bases lay in between. The germline V gene has CDR1 SGHKS and CDR2 YYEKEE (reference sequence). The CDR3 spans 13 residues. Generated by immunoSEQ multiplex PCR, the TCRdb table keeps only in-frame clones and is missing some. The sample carries 70,000 to 80,000 clones, roughly 85% recorded once. There are a few counts of this clone. Its antigen is undetermined. The gene calls are TRBV5-5 and TRBJ1-1, with D hard to call. Sequenced here: blood, sampled from a patient whose treatment included radiotherapy and nephrectomy. The clonotype comes from a woman aged 45-60 years with renal cell carcinoma. In DNA form, the CDR3 reads TGTGCCAGCAGCGTTACTCTGAACACTGAAGCTTTCTTT. It specifies CASSVTLNTEAFF.